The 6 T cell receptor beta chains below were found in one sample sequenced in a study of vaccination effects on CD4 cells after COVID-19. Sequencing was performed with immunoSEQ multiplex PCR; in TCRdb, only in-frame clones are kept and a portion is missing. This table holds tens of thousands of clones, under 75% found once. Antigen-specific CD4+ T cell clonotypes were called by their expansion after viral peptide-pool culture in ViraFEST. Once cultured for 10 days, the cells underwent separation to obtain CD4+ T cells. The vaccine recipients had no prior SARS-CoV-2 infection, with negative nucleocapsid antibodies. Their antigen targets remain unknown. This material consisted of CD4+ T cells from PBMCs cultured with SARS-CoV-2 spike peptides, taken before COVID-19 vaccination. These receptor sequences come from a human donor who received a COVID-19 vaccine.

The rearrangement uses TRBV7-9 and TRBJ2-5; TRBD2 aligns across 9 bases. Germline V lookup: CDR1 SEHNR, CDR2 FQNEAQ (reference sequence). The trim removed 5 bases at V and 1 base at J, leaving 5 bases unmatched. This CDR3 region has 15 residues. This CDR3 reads CASSRAGGLQETQYF. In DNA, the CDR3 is TGTGCCAGCAGCAGAGCGGGGGGCCTCCAAGAGACCCAGTACTTC.

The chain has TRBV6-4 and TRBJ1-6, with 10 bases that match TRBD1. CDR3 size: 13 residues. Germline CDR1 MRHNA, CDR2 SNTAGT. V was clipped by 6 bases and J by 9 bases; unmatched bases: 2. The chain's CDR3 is CASSGQGGSPLHF. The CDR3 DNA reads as TGTGCCAGCAGCGGACAGGGGGGTTCACCCCTCCACTTT.

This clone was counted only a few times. The DNA of the CDR3 is TGTGCCAGCAGTTTCGGCAGGGGGGTAGGGCCCCAGCATTTT. Translated, it gives CASSFGRGVGPQHF. The V gene is TRBV6-5, the J gene TRBJ1-5; 7 bases agree with TRBD1. CDR1 and CDR2 (germline): MNHEY, SVGAGI. V lost 4 bases, J lost 9 bases, and 9 bases stayed unmatched. The CDR3 extends over 14 amino acids.

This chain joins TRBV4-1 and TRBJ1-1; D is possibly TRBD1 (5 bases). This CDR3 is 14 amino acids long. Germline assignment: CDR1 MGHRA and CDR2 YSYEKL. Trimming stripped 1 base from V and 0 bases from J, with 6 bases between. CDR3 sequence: CASSQGQLNTEAFF. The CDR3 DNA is TGCGCCAGCAGCCAAGGACAGTTGAACACTGAAGCTTTCTTT.

CDR3 DNA sequence: TGTGCCAGCAGTTTAGCGGCAGCTGGTGAGCAGTACTTC. Translated: CASSLAAAGEQYF. The chain has TRBV6-5 and TRBJ2-7; a weak D match, TRBD2 (6 bases). Trimming stripped 4 bases from V and 7 bases from J, with 14 bases between. Germline V gene lookup returns CDR1 MNHEY and CDR2 SVGAGI. This CDR3 is built from 13 residues.

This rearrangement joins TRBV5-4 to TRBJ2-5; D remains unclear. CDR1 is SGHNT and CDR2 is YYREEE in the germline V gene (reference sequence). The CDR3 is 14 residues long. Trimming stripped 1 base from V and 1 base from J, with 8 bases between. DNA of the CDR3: TGTGCCAGCAGCTTGTCGGACGGCCAAGAGACCCAGTACTTC. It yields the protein CASSLSDGQETQYF.